This record concerns one TCR beta chain sequence. Its antigen is currently unknown. Sorting that relied on CD45RO/CCR7/CD25/CD127/CD95/CD27 yielded CD4+ naive, central memory, regulatory and stem cell-like memory cells. The isolated RNA, all of it, was reverse transcribed, so expressed TCRB transcripts were what got sequenced. Sequencing was performed with immunoSEQ multiplex PCR; in TCRdb, only in-frame clones are kept and a portion is missing. The data contain 620,000 or so clones, 15% of them singletons. The data derive from a study of beta chain features in type 1 diabetes. General observations from the study: Patients with type 1 diabetes carried fewer insertions and had more deletions at their VDJ junctions. In all four CD4+ subsets, TCRB CDR3 length was significantly, moderately reduced in type 1 diabetes.

Deletions cut 4 bases from V and 0 bases from J, with 16 bases between. CDR3 length: 18 residues. The germline V gene encodes CDR1 KGHSH and CDR2 LQKENI. The sample taken for sequencing was naive CD4+ T cells from blood. The origin of this receptor is a man in his late teens or twenties in good health. The J gene is TRBJ2-6, the V gene TRBV18; perhaps TRBD2 as D (6 bases). The CDR3 here is CASSQFIGGSSGANVLTF. CDR3 DNA: TGTGCCAGCTCACAATTCATAGGAGGGAGCTCTGGGGCCAACGTCCTGACTTTC.